This T cell receptor (beta chain) was sequenced in a study of blood T cells in healthy people across ages (dated by TCRdb to between 2014 and 2017). For the study in its entirety: Template switching captured roughly one uniquely barcoded TCR beta cDNA molecule per two T cells in model experiments. The donors were split into four age groups: young (average about 16 years), middle-aged (nearly 40), aged (approximately 60) and long-lived (under 85). The study measured age-related changes in TCR beta repertoire diversity using deep sequencing normalized with unique cDNA molecular identifiers. Using the same blood draw, the study looked at two additional independent replicas of 1 million unique cDNA reads for two donors, one aged 18 to 30 and the other aged 80 or older. To avoid experimental bias, donors of different ages were spread randomly across the sequencing lanes. Here is what the overall study found, with its caveats: Because profiling used bulk unsorted PBMCs, naive and antigen-experienced compartments could not be compared conclusively. Estimates of total diversity based on one million sequenced T cells were considered lower bounds and underestimates. The CMV infection status of donors was not known, potentially confounding age-related changes in expanded clonotypes. There was a strong correlation between observed TCR beta diversity and the percentage of naive T cells measured by flow cytometry. Compared with the aged group, more naive CD4+ T cells, fewer expanded clones and increased TCR diversity were shown by the long-lived group, suggesting age selection. As age increased, observed TCR beta diversity per million T cells dropped in a roughly linear way, and a significant reduction was already evident by age 40.

The germline V gene sets CDR1 to SGHRS and CDR2 to YFSETQ. From its cysteine to its phenylalanine, the CDR3 spans 14 amino acids. Kept here is only the CDR3 DNA, which spans 42 bases and is read in frame from base 1. Trimming costs V 4 bases and J 4 bases, and their ends lie 14 bases apart. Donors were roughly 40 systemically healthy Caucasian individuals from Russia aged roughly 6 to 90 years. Approximately 10 milliliters of peripheral blood were collected from each donor into EDTA-treated Vacutainer tubes. Ficoll-Paque density-gradient centrifugation was used to isolate PBMCs, with at least 6.5 million per sample. Trizol reagent was used to extract total RNA from PBMCs, with at least 5 micrograms per sample. The percentages of naive CD45RAhigh/CD27high T cells were determined by flow cytometry on a PBMC aliquot from every donor. Points on this clonotype: Its antigen is not yet known. Base qualities are not at hand, and no much larger clone is one base apart.

Preparation of the library involved 5' RACE. Instrument used: Illumina HiSeq 2500. A second PCR of about 7 to 12 cycles was run with a J-beta primer mix and a sample-barcoded 5' primer. A template-switch 5' adaptor carrying 12 random nucleotides introduced a unique molecular identifier onto each TCR beta cDNA molecule. Each sample yielded at least 2.5 million CDR3-containing paired-end reads. The Mint cDNA synthesis kit, primed by a TRBC-specific oligonucleotide, was used to synthesize first-strand cDNA from all RNA. Following uracil-DNA glycosylase treatment, a first 18-cycle PCR with universal primers M1SS and BC2_uni_R was performed on all cDNA. As for how the authors treated the data: For normalization, 1 million high-quality reads were randomly selected from each sample, with every read carrying a distinct molecular identifier. Instead of being binned into consensus sequences, reads with shared molecular identifiers were discarded. MiTCR, set to a Q25 quality threshold and the strictest error-elimination algorithm, was used for CDR3 identification, clonotype clustering and error correction. Lower-bound total TCR beta diversity was estimated with a nonparametric unseen species model using Euler transformation. TCRdb's own reprocessing of the public reads used fastp at Q25 and MiXCR and kept productive beta chains. All rows with the same CDR3 protein become a single entry with the most common DNA and genes. The V and J calls reflect TCRdb's pipeline rather than the authors' work. This sample comprises about 640,000 distinct CDR3 sequences, around three fifths of them detected only once. The top ten constitute approximately 37% of the sample.

Recombination joined TRBV5-1 with TRBJ1-1; a tentative D call is TRBD1 (5 bases match). What was sequenced was blood. The TCR was taken from a man aged 55-75 years in good health. The nucleotide sequence is given as TGCGCCAGCAGCGACCCGGGGGGGACCACTGAAGCTTTCTTT. Translated, it reads CASSDPGGTTEAFF.